A selection of T cell receptor beta chains follows, all from one sample in a study of T-cell reconstitution after alpha-beta-depleted transplantation in children. TCRdb re-called the PCR reads with MiXCR, one entry per CDR3 protein. The sample has roughly 180,000 distinct CDR3 sequences, roughly 15% seen once. Sequenced material: PBMCs from the stem cell graft donor, taken from the stem cell graft. The receptors originated from a human donor who donated a stem cell graft to a child with acute lymphoblastic leukemia. CDR3s include the opening cysteine and the closing phenylalanine or tryptophan. D genes are given only for firm matches. Clone size is shown for a subset of rows, as once, few, many or a class of expanded clone.

>-|14|-|TRBV6-1|TRBJ2-5
CASRRHVLQETQYF
TGTGCCAGCAGGAGGCACGTACTCCAAGAGACCCAGTACTTC
>-|13|few|TRBV7-9|TRBJ1-1
CASSLIGNVGAFF
TGTGCCAGCAGCTTAATAGGGAACGTTGGAGCTTTCTTT
>-|16|few|TRBV21-1|TRBJ2-7
CAGKARGRWCPYEQYF
TGTGCCGGTAAGGCAAGGGGGCGGTGGTGTCCCTACGAGCAGTACTTC
>TRBD2|20|-|TRBV24-1|TRBJ2-3
CATSGPTSGRGGSGTDTQYF
TGTGCCACCAGTGGACCGACTAGCGGGAGAGGAGGAAGCGGCACAGATACGCAGTATTTT
>-|14|many|TRBV7-8|TRBJ1-2
CASSLRRDFYGYTF
TGTGCCAGCAGCTTAAGGCGGGACTTTTATGGCTACACCTTC
>TRBD1|14|many|TRBV10-3|TRBJ1-5
CAISRTGGNQPQHF
TGTGCCATCAGTCGGACAGGGGGCAATCAGCCCCAGCATTTT
>TRBD2|17|many|TRBV4-1|TRBJ2-5
CASSPPQGLAGGETQYF
TGCGCCAGCAGCCCCCCCCAAGGACTAGCGGGAGGAGAGACCCAGTACTTC
>-|14|many|TRBV7-9|TRBJ2-1
CASSSVVQINEQFF
TGTGCCAGCAGCTCGGTGGTACAGATCAATGAGCAGTTCTTC
>TRBD1|17|many|TRBV11-2|TRBJ2-1
CASSGPGQGSLYNEQFF
TGTGCCAGCAGCGGTCCGGGACAGGGGTCACTCTACAATGAGCAGTTCTTC
>-|17|few|TRBV20-1|TRBJ1-1
CSAPVRSGAASNTEAFF
TGCAGTGCCCCCGTAAGATCTGGGGCAGCCAGTAACACTGAAGCTTTCTTT
>TRBD2|15|few|TRBV20-1|TRBJ2-3
CSASVAGGRGDTQYF
TGCAGTGCTTCCGTAGCGGGAGGACGTGGAGATACGCAGTATTTT
>-|12|many|TRBV12-3/TRBV12-4|TRBJ1-3
CASSPGHLTIYF
TGTGCCAGCAGTCCGGGACACCTAACCATATATTTT
>-|15|many|TRBV4-1|TRBJ2-1
CASSQGGKPLDEQFF
TGCGCCAGCAGCCAAGGGGGTAAGCCTCTGGATGAGCAGTTCTTC
>TRBD2|14|-|TRBV5-1|TRBJ2-7
CASRRTSGNYEQYF
TGCGCCAGCAGACGGACTAGCGGTAACTACGAGCAGTACTTC
>TRBD1|14|few|TRBV5-1|TRBJ1-1
CASGRTGRNTEAFF
TGCGCCAGTGGGAGGACAGGGAGGAACACTGAAGCTTTCTTT
>-|10|many|TRBV29-1|TRBJ1-1
CSVQAFEAFF
TGCAGCGTACAGGCGTTTGAAGCTTTCTTT
>-|16|many|TRBV12-3/TRBV12-4|TRBJ2-5
CASSRWTTQTQETQYF
TGTGCCAGCAGTCGCTGGACTACTCAAACCCAAGAGACCCAGTACTTC